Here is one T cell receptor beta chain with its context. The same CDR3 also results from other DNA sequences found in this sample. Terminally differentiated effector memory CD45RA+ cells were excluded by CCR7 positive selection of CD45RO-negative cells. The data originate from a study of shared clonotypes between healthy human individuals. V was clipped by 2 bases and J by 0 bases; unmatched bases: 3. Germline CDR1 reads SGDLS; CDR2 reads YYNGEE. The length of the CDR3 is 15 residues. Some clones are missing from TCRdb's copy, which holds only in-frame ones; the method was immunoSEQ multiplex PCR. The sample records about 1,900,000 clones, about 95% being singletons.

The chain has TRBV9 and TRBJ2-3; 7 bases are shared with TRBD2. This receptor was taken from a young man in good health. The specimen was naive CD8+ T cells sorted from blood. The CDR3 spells CASSVGRGSTDTQYF. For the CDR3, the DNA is TGTGCCAGCAGCGTTGGGCGGGGGAGCACAGATACGCAGTATTTT.